The clone carrying this TCR beta chain has just a few counts. Each CDR3 protein is one row after TCRdb ran MiXCR on the RT-PCR reads. The sample has fewer than 550,000 distinct CDR3 sequences, around 25% seen once. Germline V CDR1 and CDR2: MNHNS, SASEGT. The CDR3 sequence is 16 residues long. The V and J ends lost 4 bases and 4 bases, in that order; junction bases with no gene match: 10. The sample originates from a study of response to subunit inactivated influenza vaccine. This clonotype was sampled from a man in his forties or fifties who received an inactivated influenza vaccine. This sample comprised CD4+ T cells sorted from PBMCs, obtained more than 4 days after vaccination. V gene TRBV6-1 combines with J gene TRBJ1-3; TRBD1 matches at 7 bases. Here the CDR3 reads CASSVGQVVKGNTIYF. The CDR3 DNA follows: TGTGCCAGCAGTGTCGGACAGGTTGTGAAAGGAAACACCATATATTTT.